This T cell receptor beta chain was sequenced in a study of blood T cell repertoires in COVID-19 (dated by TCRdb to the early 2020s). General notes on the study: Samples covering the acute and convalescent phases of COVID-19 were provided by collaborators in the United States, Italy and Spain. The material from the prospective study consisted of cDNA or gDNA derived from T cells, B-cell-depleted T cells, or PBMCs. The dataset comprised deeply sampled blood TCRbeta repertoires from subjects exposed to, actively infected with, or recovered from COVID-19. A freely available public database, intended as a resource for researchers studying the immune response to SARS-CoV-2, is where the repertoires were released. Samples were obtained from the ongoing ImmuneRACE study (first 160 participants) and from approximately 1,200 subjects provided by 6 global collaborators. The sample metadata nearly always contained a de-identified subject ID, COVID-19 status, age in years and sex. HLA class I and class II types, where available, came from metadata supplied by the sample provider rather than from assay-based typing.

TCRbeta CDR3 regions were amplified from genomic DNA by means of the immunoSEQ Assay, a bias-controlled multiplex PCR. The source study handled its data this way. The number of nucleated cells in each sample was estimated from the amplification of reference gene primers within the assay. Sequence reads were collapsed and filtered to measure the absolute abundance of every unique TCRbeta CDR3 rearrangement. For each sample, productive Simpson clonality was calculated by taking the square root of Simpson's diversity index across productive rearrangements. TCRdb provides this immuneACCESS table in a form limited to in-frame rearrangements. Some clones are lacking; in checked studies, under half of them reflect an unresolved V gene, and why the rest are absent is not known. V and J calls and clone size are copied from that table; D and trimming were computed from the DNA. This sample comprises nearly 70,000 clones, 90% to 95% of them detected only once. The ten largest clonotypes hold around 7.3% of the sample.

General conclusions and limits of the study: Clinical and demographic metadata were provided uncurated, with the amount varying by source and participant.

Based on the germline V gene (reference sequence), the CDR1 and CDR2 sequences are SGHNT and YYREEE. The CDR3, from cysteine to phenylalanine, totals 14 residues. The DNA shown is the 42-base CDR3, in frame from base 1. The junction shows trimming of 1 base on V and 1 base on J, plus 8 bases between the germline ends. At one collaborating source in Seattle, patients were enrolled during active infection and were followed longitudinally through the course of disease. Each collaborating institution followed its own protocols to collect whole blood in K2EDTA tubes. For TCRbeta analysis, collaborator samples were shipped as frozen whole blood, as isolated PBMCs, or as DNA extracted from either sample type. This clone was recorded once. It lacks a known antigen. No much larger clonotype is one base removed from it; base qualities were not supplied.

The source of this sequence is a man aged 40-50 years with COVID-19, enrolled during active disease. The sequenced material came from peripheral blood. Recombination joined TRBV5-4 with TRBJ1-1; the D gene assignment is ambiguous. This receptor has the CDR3 CASSLSLTNTEAFF. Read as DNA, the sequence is TGTGCCAGCAGCTTGTCCCTAACGAACACTGAAGCTTTCTTT.